One and the same sample provided the 9 T cell receptor beta chains below, sequenced in a study of blood T cell repertoires in COVID-19. Measured with immunoSEQ multiplex PCR; TCRdb has only the in-frame clones, and not every one. The sample yields about 320,000 clones, around four fifths seen once. The sequenced sample was peripheral blood. Source of these receptors: a woman aged 45-60 years with acute or convalescent COVID-19.

The V and J genes are TRBV20-1 and TRBJ1-1; D might be TRBD1 (5 bases). The V gene's germline CDR1 is DFQATT and CDR2 SNEGSKA (reference sequence). This CDR3 has 11 residues. The germline V and J ends were trimmed by 6 bases and 8 bases, with 13 bases remaining between them. The CDR3 nucleotides read TGCAGTGCGGGGGACTCAGAAGAAGCTTTCTTT. It yields the protein CSAGDSEEAFF.

The V and J genes are TRBV10-3 and TRBJ2-7; 7 nucleotides line up with TRBD1. The germline V gene encodes CDR1 ENHRY and CDR2 SYGVKD. The CDR3 is 14 amino acids. V was pared by 0 bases and J by 5 bases, with 4 bases of the junction left unmatched. DNA for the CDR3: TGTGCCATCAGTGAGTCTCCGACAGGGCACGAGCAGTACTTC. Translated, it gives CAISESPTGHEQYF.

The chain couples TRBV5-1 to TRBJ2-5; TRBD1 matches at 7 bases. V was clipped by 4 bases and J by 4 bases; unmatched bases: 13. This CDR3 contains 16 residues. The germline CDR1 and CDR2 sequences are SGHRS and YFSETQ. CDR3 amino acids: CASSRGQARFGETQYF. As DNA, the CDR3 is TGCGCCAGCAGCAGAGGACAGGCCCGATTTGGAGAGACCCAGTACTTC. Drawing the rest from reference TRBV5-1 and TRBJ2-5, the complete variable domain is KAGVTQTPRYLIKTRGQQVTLSCSPISGHRSVSWYQQTPGQGLQFLFEYFSETQRNKGNFPGRFSGRQFSNSRSEMNVSTLELGDSALYLCASSRGQARFGETQYFGPGTRLLVL.

The rearrangement links TRBV3-1 (or the pseudogene TRBV3-2) to TRBJ2-1, with D possibly being TRBD1 (6 bases). From germline, CDR1 is LGHDT and CDR2 YNNKEL (reference sequence). The CDR3 has 20 residues. The ends were cut back, 0 bases at V and 6 bases at J, with 27 bases in the middle. CDR3 coding DNA: TGTGCCAGCAGCCAAGATCTTTCGGCCACAGGGTCAAGCAGGCTCAATGAGCAGTTCTTC. Encoded protein: CASSQDLSATGSSRLNEQFF.

The chain uses TRBV7-2 and TRBJ2-3; a weak D match, TRBD2 (5 bases). This CDR3 is 13 amino acids long. Germline V gives CDR1 SGHTA, CDR2 FQGNSA. V lost 2 bases to trimming and J lost 8 bases, with 11 bases between them. The CDR3: CASSLSRGRTQYF. The CDR3 bases are TGTGCCAGCAGCTTATCGAGAGGGCGTACGCAGTATTTT.

The chain uses TRBV6-5 and TRBJ2-1; the match to TRBD1 covers 8 bases. The J segment lost 12 bases and the V segment lost 5 bases, leaving 15 bases of the junction unmatched. Germline CDR1 reads MNHEY; CDR2 reads SVGAGI. This CDR3 contains 15 residues. CDR3 loop: CASSRSESGGLRQFF. In nucleotides, the CDR3 is TGTGCCAGCAGTAGATCCGAATCAGGGGGCCTTAGGCAGTTCTTC.

The rearrangement links TRBV6-5 to TRBJ2-1, with TRBD1 matching 9 bases. The CDR3 is made up of 14 amino acids. The germline V gene encodes CDR1 MNHEY and CDR2 SVGAGI. With V trimmed by 6 bases and J by 4 bases, 4 bases remained unmatched. CDR3 nucleotides: TGTGCCAGCAGACAGGGGGCGGAGTACAATGAGCAGTTCTTC. Amino acids: CASRQGAEYNEQFF.

This clone was found once. The chain uses TRBV6-5 and TRBJ1-2; D gene uncertain. Germline-derived CDR1 and CDR2 are MNHEY and SVGAGI. The CDR3 loop spans 15 amino acids. V gave up 4 bases and J gave up 4 bases, with 16 bases separating them. CDR3 coding DNA: TGTGCCAGCAGTTCCACGGGAGCCGCCGGCTATGGCTACACCTTC. Its protein product is CASSSTGAAGYGYTF.

This rearrangement joins TRBV10-3 to TRBJ1-1, with a possible D match to TRBD1 (5 bases). From germline, CDR1 is ENHRY and CDR2 SYGVKD. This CDR3 spans 16 amino acids. Trimming shortened V by 0 bases and J by 0 bases, and 11 bases separated the two germline ends. CDR3 protein: CAISESQGPMNTEAFF. The CDR3 region has the DNA TGTGCCATCAGTGAGTCGCAGGGCCCTATGAACACTGAAGCTTTCTTT.